This T cell receptor beta chain was recorded in a study of T cell repertoires in cytomegalovirus infection (dated by TCRdb to about 2019). The study in broad terms: The HLA type of each donor mattered for the analysis, because public TCR beta signatures pointed to carriage of CMV infection along with the matching HLA type.

The paper as a whole reports these results and caveats: In both this cohort and an independent approximately 370-donor cohort, the cumulative frequency of public TCR beta family members distinguished carriers of CMV infection plus the relevant HLA type. The ex vivo response was dominated by HLA-C-restricted CMV-specific TCR beta clonotypes, which also provided the single most frequent clonotype in two of eight donors.

Sequencer: Illumina HiSeq 1500. TCRdb took the public reads, trimmed them with fastp at Q25, ran MiXCR for clone calling and kept in-frame beta chains. One record per CDR3 amino acid sequence lists the most common genes and DNA. This sample has some 150,000 distinct CDR3 sequences in its table, and approximately 5.9% of those were observed once. Around 17% of the sample belongs to the ten largest clones. This clonotype has ten or more counts. Its binding antigen is unknown. There are no base qualities to consult, and no much larger clone falls within one base. The TCR was taken from a human donor in good health (CMV status not recorded). Some clones in this sample may be carry-over from other donors' samples. The sequenced material came from PBMCs.

The CDR3 sequence is CASSLMGQDGETQYF. In nucleotides, the sequence is TGTGCCAGCAGCTTAATGGGCCAGGACGGAGAGACCCAGTACTTC. Recombination joined TRBV7-2 with TRBJ2-5, with the D gene not confidently named. Taken from cysteine to phenylalanine, the CDR3 has 15 residues. Only CDR3 DNA remains: 45 bases, in frame from the first base. For CDR1 and CDR2, the germline V gene lists SGHTA and FQGNSA. V loses 2 bases of germline sequence and J loses 4 bases, and the interval between the two ends is 14 bases.